Listed below are T cell receptor beta chains from one sample, sequenced in a study of chronic HIV infection and antiretroviral therapy. TCRdb fed the 5' RACE reads into MiXCR, producing one record per CDR3 protein. This sample has more than 25,000 distinct CDR3 sequences, with 8% to 10% found just once. The sample comprised peripheral blood. The receptors stem from an adult who had HIV and had not received antiretroviral therapy, or was an uninfected healthy control (not recorded which). CDR3s include the opening cysteine and the closing phenylalanine or tryptophan. D genes are given only for firm matches. Some rows mark clone size as missing; the rest say once, few, many or name a class of expanded clone.

TGTGCCAGCAGCTCCCTCCGGGACAGGGTTGACAATGAGCAGTTCTTC	CASSSLRDRVDNEQFF	many	TRBD1	TRBV7-9	TRBJ2-1
TGTGCCAGCAGTCTTCGGGACGGACGTTTATACGAGCAGTACTTC	CASSLRDGRLYEQYF	-	-	TRBV2	TRBJ2-7
TGTGCCAGCAGTTTTTCCTCTCCAGATACGCAGTATTTT	CASSFSSPDTQYF	medium-sized	-	TRBV27	TRBJ2-3
TGCAGCGCCCGTGGGGGCTATGAAAAACTGTTTTTT	CSARGGYEKLFF	medium-sized	-	TRBV29-1	TRBJ1-4
TGCAGCGTTGAAGGAGGAATGAACACTGAAGCTTTCTTT	CSVEGGMNTEAFF	many	-	TRBV29-1	TRBJ1-1
TGTGCCAGCAGCTTACCCGAAGATGAAGCTTTCTTT	CASSLPEDEAFF	many	-	TRBV7-9	TRBJ1-1
TGTGCCAGCAGCAGGGGGCCGGATGAGCAGTTCTTC	CASSRGPDEQFF	many	TRBD1	TRBV11-3	TRBJ2-1
TGTGCCAGCAGTTTATCAAGCGGGAAGAGGTACAATGAGCAGTTCTTC	CASSLSSGKRYNEQFF	many	TRBD2	TRBV27	TRBJ2-1
TGTGCCAGCAGAGTTTCAGGGAGTGCGACTGAAGCTTTCTTT	CASRVSGSATEAFF	many	-	TRBV27	TRBJ1-1
TGCAGTGCTAGAGATTTAGGGACGGGGCGTTACGAGCAGTACTTC	CSARDLGTGRYEQYF	many	-	TRBV20-1	TRBJ2-7
TGCGCCAGCAGCCAAGGAACTCAGGTAGCACCGCTCTATGGCTACACCTTC	CASSQGTQVAPLYGYTF	few	-	TRBV4-1	TRBJ1-2
TGTGCCAGCAGTCGGGGACTAGCGGGGACCGCGAACACCGGGGAGCTGTTTTTT	CASSRGLAGTANTGELFF	-	TRBD2	TRBV7-8	TRBJ2-2
TGCGCCAGCAGCCAAGTGGCGGCAAATGGGTTTCAGTACTTC	CASSQVAANGFQYF	many	-	TRBV4-1	TRBJ2-4
TGCAGCGTTGAAAGTATCGGGGCAGAGACCCAGTACTTC	CSVESIGAETQYF	-	-	TRBV29-1	TRBJ2-5
TGCGCCAGCAGCCTCTACTTGGACAGGGCGGACACTGAAGCTTTCTTT	CASSLYLDRADTEAFF	-	TRBD1	TRBV4-3	TRBJ1-1
TGCAGTGCTAGAGAAGGGCGGAGCACAGATACGCAGTATTTT	CSAREGRSTDTQYF	-	-	TRBV20-1	TRBJ2-3
TGTGCCAGCAGTTACGGACCCAATGAAGCTTTCTTT	CASSYGPNEAFF	few	-	TRBV6-2/TRBV6-3	TRBJ1-1
TGCGCCAGCAGCCAACCGACAGGACCTAATGAAAAACTGTTTTTT	CASSQPTGPNEKLFF	many	-	TRBV4-3	TRBJ1-4
TGCAGTGCTCCCTCCCCACTAGCGGGAGCCCGCGCCGAGCAGTACTTC	CSAPSPLAGARAEQYF	many	TRBD2	TRBV20-1	TRBJ2-7
TGTGCCAGCAGTGGGGGTAAACAGCCCCAGCATTTT	CASSGGKQPQHF	few	-	TRBV6-2/TRBV6-3	TRBJ1-5
TGTGCCAGCAGTTTTGAGACAGGGATAACTGAAGCTTTCTTT	CASSFETGITEAFF	-	TRBD1	TRBV27	TRBJ1-1
TGTGCCAGCACCGGTGACAGGGGCCCACCTGAAGCTTTCTTT	CASTGDRGPPEAFF	many	TRBD1	TRBV28	TRBJ1-1
TGCAGCGCTCAGAGCGCTGAAGCTTTCTTT	CSAQSAEAFF	few	-	TRBV29-1	TRBJ1-1
TGTGCCAGCAGCCCACAGGGGGAAGAGACCCAGTACTTC	CASSPQGEETQYF	few	TRBD1	TRBV7-9	TRBJ2-5
TGTGCCAGCAGTCGGACAGGGCTCAATCAGCCCCAGCATTTT	CASSRTGLNQPQHF	-	TRBD1	TRBV2	TRBJ1-5
TGCAGTGCTAGAGATTCGGGCGAGCAGTACTTC	CSARDSGEQYF	few	-	TRBV20-1	TRBJ2-7
TGCGCCAGCAGCTTGGACAGCACCGATCAGCCCCAGCATTTT	CASSLDSTDQPQHF	many	-	TRBV5-1	TRBJ1-5
TGCAGCGTTGAGAGGGACAGACCTCTTGGCTATGGCTACACCTTC	CSVERDRPLGYGYTF	-	TRBD1	TRBV29-1	TRBJ1-2
TGTGCCAGCAGCCATGGACAGGGAAGACGAAGTTCCTACGAGCAGTACTTC	CASSHGQGRRSSYEQYF	-	TRBD1	TRBV3-1	TRBJ2-7
TGTGCCAGCAGCCTCTCGGGCCAAGGGTATCAGCCCCAGCATTTT	CASSLSGQGYQPQHF	-	-	TRBV27	TRBJ1-5
TGTGCCATCAGTGACGACCGACCCCCGGATACGCAGTATTTT	CAISDDRPPDTQYF	many	-	TRBV10-3	TRBJ2-3
TGTGCCAGCAGCTTAGCGGGGGACAGGGGTTCACCCCTCCACTTT	CASSLAGDRGSPLHF	few	TRBD1	TRBV7-2	TRBJ1-6
TGCGCCAGCAGAGGGACAGGGATGGGCGAGCAGTACTTC	CASRGTGMGEQYF	-	TRBD1	TRBV4-1	TRBJ2-7
TGTGCCAGCAGTTCCTCCGGGGCTAGCTCCTACAATGAGCAGTTCTTC	CASSSSGASSYNEQFF	-	-	TRBV27	TRBJ2-1
TGTGCCAGCAGTTTAAGGGGAAGGGGCGAGCAGTACTTC	CASSLRGRGEQYF	-	-	TRBV12-3/TRBV12-4	TRBJ2-7
TGTGCCAGCAGCGTTAGACAGGGGGCTCACTCTGGGGCCAACGTCCTGACTTTC	CASSVRQGAHSGANVLTF	many	TRBD1	TRBV9	TRBJ2-6
TGCAGTGCTAGACCAACTTACAATGAGCAGTTCTTC	CSARPTYNEQFF	few	-	TRBV20-1	TRBJ2-1
TGTGCCAGCAGTTTCTCGGGGAACCCAGATACGCAGTATTTT	CASSFSGNPDTQYF	medium-sized	-	TRBV12-3/TRBV12-4	TRBJ2-3
TGTGCCAGCAGTCGCCGGGACCCGACTGAAGCTTTCTTT	CASSRRDPTEAFF	many	-	TRBV7-6	TRBJ1-1
TGTGCCAGCAGCCACAATAGCGGGCCCAATGGCACAGATACGCAGTATTTT	CASSHNSGPNGTDTQYF	-	TRBD2	TRBV28	TRBJ2-3
TGCGCCAGCAGCTTGGGACTAGCGGGTCCGGGTATCAATGAGCAGTTCTTC	CASSLGLAGPGINEQFF	-	TRBD2	TRBV5-1	TRBJ2-1
TGTGCCAGCAGCCCCGACAGTCCTCCTGAAAAACTGTTTTTT	CASSPDSPPEKLFF	-	-	TRBV6-5	TRBJ1-4
TGTGCCAGCCTGACAGGGGGTACTGAAGCTTTCTTT	CASLTGGTEAFF	few	TRBD1	TRBV2	TRBJ1-1
TGTGCCAGCAGTGATTTTGGGGGTAATCAGCCCCAGCATTTT	CASSDFGGNQPQHF	many	-	TRBV2	TRBJ1-5
TGTGCCAGCAGTGATTGGGCGGAGTCTAACACTGAAGCTTTCTTT	CASSDWAESNTEAFF	-	-	TRBV2	TRBJ1-1
TGTGCCATCAACAACAGGGCAGACACTGAAGCTTTCTTT	CAINNRADTEAFF	many	-	TRBV10-3	TRBJ1-1
TGTGCCAGCAGCTTTGCGAGAGCGGGGGCGCTCTACGAGCAGTACTTC	CASSFARAGALYEQYF	few	-	TRBV12-1	TRBJ2-7
TGCAGTGCTAGCAAGACAGGGGCCAAAAACATTCAGTACTTC	CSASKTGAKNIQYF	-	TRBD1	TRBV20-1	TRBJ2-4
TGCAGCGTCCATGCCCCCGGGGCGGGTGAGCAGTTCTTC	CSVHAPGAGEQFF	few	-	TRBV29-1	TRBJ2-1
TGCAGCACCAAGACACAAACCTACGAGCAGTACTTC	CSTKTQTYEQYF	many	-	TRBV29-1	TRBJ2-7
TGTGCCATCTGGGGGGGTTTAGCGGGGGATGAGCAGTTCTTC	CAIWGGLAGDEQFF	many	TRBD2	TRBV10-3	TRBJ2-1
TGCAGCGTTGTAGGAGTCCTTACCTACGAGCAGTACTTC	CSVVGVLTYEQYF	few	-	TRBV29-1	TRBJ2-7
TGCAGTGCCACGGGACTAGCGGGAGGGCCGCCAGATACGCAGTATTTT	CSATGLAGGPPDTQYF	-	TRBD2	TRBV20-1	TRBJ2-3
TGTGCCAGCAGTTTAAATAGCGGGGGTGGGAATGAGCAGTTCTTC	CASSLNSGGGNEQFF	many	TRBD2	TRBV12-3/TRBV12-4	TRBJ2-1
TGTGCCAGCAGCTTAGACGAAGAGAGTACGTCACCCCTCCACTTT	CASSLDEESTSPLHF	-	-	TRBV7-8	TRBJ1-6
TGCAGTGCTAGAGATCCCCGACAGGGCCCATCTATGGTCTTC	CSARDPRQGPSMVF	many	TRBD1	TRBV20-1	TRBJ2-1
TGTGCCAGCAGCTTTAAAGCGGGAGTCCCCTCCAATGAGCAGTTCTTC	CASSFKAGVPSNEQFF	-	TRBD2	TRBV2	TRBJ2-1
TGTGCCAGCAGTTATAGGCAAGAGACCCAGTACTTC	CASSYRQETQYF	few	-	TRBV28	TRBJ2-5
TGTGCCAGCAGTCTGAGGGATCGGGACGAGCAGTACTTC	CASSLRDRDEQYF	few	-	TRBV12-3/TRBV12-4	TRBJ2-7